Each of the 25 T cell receptor beta chains below was sequenced from the same sample in a study of cytotoxic CD8 clonotypes in ibrutinib-treated CLL. Only in-frame clones appear in the TCRdb table, and some are missing; sequencing was by immunoSEQ multiplex PCR. The data contain fewer than 400,000 clones, roughly 71% of them singletons. Sequencing used PBMCs, obtained after 36 months of ibrutinib treatment. The receptors were gathered from a human donor with chronic lymphocytic leukemia.

The V gene is TRBV6-5, the J gene TRBJ2-2; tentatively, D is TRBD2 (5 bases). Germline V lookup: CDR1 MNHEY, CDR2 SVGAGI. There are 14 residues in the CDR3. The V end lost 7 bases, the J end lost 4 bases, and 13 bases lay between the germline ends. Here the CDR3 DNA reads TGTGCCAGCACAACGCGGGTGGGCACCGGGGAGCTGTTTTTT. This encodes CASTTRVGTGELFF.

The chain recombines TRBV5-1 with TRBJ2-7; 9 nucleotides line up with TRBD1. After removal of 3 bases from V and 3 bases from J, the junction contained 7 bases not matched to a gene. Germline loops: CDR1 SGHRS, CDR2 YFSETQ. This CDR3 has 15 amino acids. This CDR3 is CASSWGQGPLYEQYF. The CDR3, as DNA: TGCGCCAGCAGCTGGGGACAGGGTCCGCTCTACGAGCAGTACTTC.

The chain couples TRBV28 to TRBJ2-1; D uncertain. CDR3 size: 13 residues. Germline V gives CDR1 MDHEN, CDR2 SYDVKM. V lost 6 bases to trimming and J lost 7 bases, with 13 bases between them. CDR3 in amino acids: CASSMWAPNEQFF. CDR3 DNA sequence: TGTGCCAGCAGCATGTGGGCACCGAATGAGCAGTTCTTC.

The chain combines TRBV19 with TRBJ2-2; 9 positions match TRBD1. Germline V CDR1 and CDR2: LNHDA, SQIVND (reference sequence). The CDR3 covers 17 residues. V was clipped by 7 bases and J by 3 bases; unmatched bases: 12. CDR3 sequence reads: CASKAGTGIFYTGELFF. CDR3 DNA: TGTGCCAGTAAAGCCGGGACAGGGATTTTCTACACCGGGGAGCTGTTTTTT.

This chain connects TRBV6-5 to TRBJ1-6, with TRBD1 identical over 9 bases. Unmatched junction bases numbered 7, after V lost 5 bases and J lost 8 bases. The CDR3 is made up of 15 amino acids. Per germline, CDR1 MNHEY and CDR2 SVGAGI. CDR3 region: CASSHAGTGYSPLHF. The CDR3 nucleotides are TGTGCCAGCAGTCACGCCGGGACAGGGTATTCACCCCTCCACTTT.

This chain connects TRBV6-5 to TRBJ2-7; 8 nucleotides line up with TRBD1. V gave up 5 bases and J gave up 6 bases; unmatched junction bases: 6. CDR1 is MNHEY and CDR2 is SVGAGI in the germline V gene. The CDR3 has 13 amino acids. The CDR3: CASSIRQGPEQYF. In DNA, the CDR3 is TGTGCCAGCAGTATCCGACAGGGGCCCGAGCAGTACTTC.

The V gene is TRBV19, the J gene TRBJ1-1; D call uncertain. Germline CDR1 LNHDA, CDR2 SQIVND (reference sequence). V lost 6 bases and J 0 bases, leaving 8 bases between the germline ends. CDR3 length: 13 residues. DNA of the CDR3: TGTGCCAGTAGCATTAGCATGAACACTGAAGCTTTCTTT. This translates into CASSISMNTEAFF.

The rearrangement joins TRBV14 to TRBJ2-1; D unclear. This CDR3 has 15 residues. CDR1 and CDR2 from the germline V gene are SGHDN and FVKESK. V lost 1 base and J lost 3, with 10 bases in between. CDR3 in amino acids: CASSQAGRYYNEQFF. CDR3 sequence (DNA): TGTGCCAGCAGCCAAGCGGGCAGATACTACAATGAGCAGTTCTTC.

The chain has TRBV10-3 and TRBJ1-2, with TRBD1 as a possible D gene (5 bases). CDR3 length: 15 amino acids. Trimming stripped 0 bases from V and 3 bases from J, with 11 bases between. Per germline, CDR1 ENHRY and CDR2 SYGVKD. The CDR3 DNA follows: TGTGCCATCAGTGAGTCGGTAGGGGTTCACTATGGCTACACCTTC. This gives the protein CAISESVGVHYGYTF.

This rearrangement joins TRBV5-6 to TRBJ2-7; D is undetermined. The CDR3 loop spans 14 amino acids. The V and J ends lost 0 bases and 5 bases respectively, with 12 bases between them. CDR1 is SGHDT and CDR2 is YYEEEE in the germline V gene. In nucleotides, the CDR3 is TGTGCCAGCAGCTTGGTAGGTGGTGTCGACGAGCAGTACTTC. Its translation: CASSLVGGVDEQYF.

V gene TRBV6-6 combines with J gene TRBJ2-7, with D tentatively TRBD1 (5 bases). Germline CDR1 and CDR2: MNHNY and SVGAGI (reference sequence). The CDR3 spans 15 residues. Deletions cut 0 bases from V and 1 base from J, with 10 bases between. Here the CDR3 DNA reads TGTGCCAGCAGTTACTCGTACAGGCTATCCTACGAGCAGTACTTC. It is translated as CASSYSYRLSYEQYF.

V gene TRBV6-1 combines with J gene TRBJ1-2; 7 nucleotides align to TRBD1. V shed 5 bases, J shed 8 bases, and the junction held 2 bases outside the gene matches. The length of the CDR3 is 11 residues. CDR1 and CDR2 from the germline V gene are MNHNS and SASEGT. The chain's CDR3 is CASSQGGGYTF. CDR3 nucleotide sequence: TGTGCCAGCAGTCAGGGGGGCGGCTACACCTTC.

The chain carries TRBV27 and TRBJ2-7; D perhaps matches TRBD2 (6 bases). V was pared by 2 bases and J by 0 bases, with 14 bases between. Germline assignment: CDR1 MNHEY and CDR2 SMNVEV (reference sequence). CDR3 size: 16 residues. CDR3 DNA sequence: TGTGCCAGCAGTTTAAATCGGGACTTGCACTCCTACGAGCAGTACTTC. Translation gives CASSLNRDLHSYEQYF.

This clone was observed a few times. V usage is TRBV6-5 and J usage is TRBJ2-7; D ambiguous. Germline V gene data show CDR1 as MNHEY and CDR2 as SVGAGI. V lost 6 bases to trimming and J lost 1 base, with 13 bases between them. There are 14 residues in the CDR3. CDR3 in amino acids: CASSRIAQSYEQYF. The CDR3 DNA is TGTGCCAGCAGCCGAATTGCGCAGTCCTACGAGCAGTACTTC.

The CDR3 sequence: CASSLSNLRGFVYNEQFF. CDR3 bases: TGTGCCAGCAGCTTATCGAACCTTAGAGGCTTCGTGTACAATGAGCAGTTCTTC. The chain employs TRBV7-9 and TRBJ2-1; D gene uncertain. V was trimmed by 2 bases and J by 4 bases, leaving 21 bases between them. The CDR3 runs to 18 residues. Germline CDR1 is SEHNR and CDR2 is FQNEAQ (reference sequence).

This clone was observed a single time. The chain employs TRBV7-3 and TRBJ2-6; TRBD1 matches 8 bases. The CDR3 length is 18 residues. The V and J ends lost 5 bases and 0 bases, in that order; junction bases with no gene match: 9. Germline CDR1 and CDR2: SGHTA and FQGTGA. The chain's CDR3 is CASSPRDRPNSGANVLTF. The DNA for the CDR3 is TGTGCCAGCAGCCCCCGGGACAGGCCTAACTCTGGGGCCAACGTCCTGACTTTC.

The chain recombines TRBV19 with TRBJ1-1; TRBD1 is a possible D gene (6 bases). Germline CDR1 and CDR2: LNHDA and SQIVND (reference sequence). Trimming took off 7 bases at V and 4 bases at J, with 16 bases between the two ends. This CDR3 is built from 14 residues. CDR3 bases: TGTGCCAGTAAAGAAAGAGGGGGGAGCACTGAAGCTTTCTTT. Translation: CASKERGGSTEAFF. The variable domain in full, completed from reference TRBV19 and TRBJ1-1, reads DGGITQSPKYLFRKEGQNVTLSCEQNLNHDAMYWYRQDPGQGLRLIYYSQIVNDFQKGDIAEGYSVSREKKESFPLTVTSAQKNPTAFYLCASKERGGSTEAFFGQGTRLTVV.

The V call is TRBV6-4, the J call TRBJ2-7, with no clear D. Trimming stripped 0 bases from V and 0 bases from J, with 18 bases between. Germline V gives CDR1 MRHNA, CDR2 SNTAGT. The length of the CDR3 is 18 residues. In nucleotides, the CDR3 is TGTGCCAGCAGTGACTCGATTCCGATTGCCGATAGCTCCTACGAGCAGTACTTC. Translating gives CASSDSIPIADSSYEQYF.

This clone was detected only once. The chain carries TRBV7-2 and TRBJ2-3; D call uncertain. The germline gives CDR1 SGHTA, CDR2 FQGNSA. The CDR3 has 15 amino acids. Trimming left V 1 base short and J 3 bases short, with 11 bases between. The CDR3 spells CASSLDSAATDTQYF. The CDR3 nucleotides read TGTGCCAGCAGCTTAGATTCTGCGGCTACAGATACGCAGTATTTT. Complete variable domain (other parts from reference TRBV7-2 and TRBJ2-3): GAGVSQSPSNKVTEKGKDVELRCDPISGHTALYWYRQSLGQGLEFLIYFQGNSAPDKSGLPSDRFSAERTGGSVSTLTIQRTQQEDSAVYLCASSLDSAATDTQYFGPGTRLTVL.

V is TRBV28 and J is TRBJ1-5; D might be TRBD1 (6 bases). The CDR3 is 15 residues long. Per the germline V gene, CDR1 is MDHEN and CDR2 is SYDVKM. V was cut by 2 bases and J by 2 bases, with 10 bases left in between. Written as DNA, the CDR3 is TGTGCCAGCAGTTTACCGGGGGGCGGCAATCAGCCCCAGCATTTT. It yields the protein CASSLPGGGNQPQHF.

V and J are TRBV27 and TRBJ1-2, with 9 bases aligning to TRBD1. CDR3 size: 14 residues. Per the germline V gene, CDR1 is MNHEY and CDR2 is SMNVEV (reference sequence). V shed 6 bases and J 0 bases; nucleotides not matched to a gene: 2. The CDR3 DNA reads TGTGCCAGCAGGAGACAGGGGGCTAACTATGGCTACACCTTC. This codes for CASRRQGANYGYTF.

V gene TRBV15 combines with J gene TRBJ1-2, with 7 bases lining up with TRBD1. In germline, CDR1 is LNHNV, CDR2 YYDKDF (reference sequence). The CDR3 has 13 residues. V lost 5 bases to trimming and J lost 5 bases; unmatched junction nucleotides: 5. The CDR3 reads CATSAGTAYGYTF. The CDR3 nucleotides are TGTGCCACCAGCGCCGGGACAGCTTATGGCTACACCTTC.

V and J are TRBV9 and TRBJ1-3; no firm D call. This CDR3 contains 16 residues. Germline values: CDR1 SGDLS, CDR2 YYNGEE. V was trimmed by 1 base and J by 4 bases, leaving 15 bases between them. The CDR3 protein is CASSVLGSTVGNTIYF. The DNA for the CDR3 is TGTGCCAGCAGCGTATTAGGATCAACCGTGGGAAACACCATATATTTT. Full variable domain (remainder filled in from reference TRBV9 and TRBJ1-3): DSGVTQTPKHLITATGQRVTLRCSPRSGDLSVYWYQQSLDQGLQFLIQYYNGEERAKGNILERFSAQQFPDLHSELNLSSLELGDSALYFCASSVLGSTVGNTIYFGEGSWLTVV.

The genes are TRBV5-1 and TRBJ2-7; TRBD2 matches at 8 bases. CDR1 and CDR2 from the germline V gene are SGHRS and YFSETQ. CDR3 length: 14 amino acids. The junction had 4 bases not matched to a gene; V was cut back by 2 bases and J by 3 bases. In nucleotides, the CDR3 is TGCGCCAGCAGCTTCACCGGGGGGGACTACGAGCAGTACTTC. This translates into CASSFTGGDYEQYF.

The J gene is TRBJ2-7, the V gene TRBV11-3, with D possibly TRBD2 on 5 matching bases. This CDR3 is built from 14 residues. Germline V gene sequence: CDR1 SGHNT, CDR2 YENEEA. Trimming cost V 5 bases and J 7 bases, with 18 bases left between them. The CDR3 sequence: CASSPGPISGEQYF. The CDR3 DNA reads TGTGCCAGCAGCCCGGGTCCGATCTCGGGGGAGCAGTACTTC. Supplemented by reference TRBV11-3 and TRBJ2-7, the full variable domain reads EAGVVQSPRYKIIEKKQPVAFWCNPISGHNTLYWYLQNLGQGPELLIRYENEEAVDDSQLPKDRFSAERLKGVDSTLKIQPAELGDSAVYLCASSPGPISGEQYFGPGTRLTVT.